One sample yielded the 9 T cell receptor beta chains listed below, sequenced in a study of CD8+ T cells in alopecia areata. RNA extraction was followed by reverse transcription into cDNA, which acted as the sequencing template. Sequenced by immunoSEQ multiplex PCR; TCRdb stores in-frame clones only, minus some. The sample includes 150,000 to 200,000 clones, more than 55% of them seen just once. This sample's treatment: oral pan-JAK inhibitor, 5-10 mg twice daily. The source was CD4+ T cells sorted from blood, collected at week 49, from a patient treated with tofacitinib. The receptors come from a human donor with alopecia areata.

The CDR3 loop is CASSLEGAVDTQYF. The CDR3 DNA reads as TGCGCCAGCAGCTTGGAGGGGGCTGTAGATACGCAGTATTTT. The rearrangement uses TRBV5-1 and TRBJ2-3; 7 bases agree with TRBD1. Per the germline V gene, CDR1 is SGHRS and CDR2 is YFSETQ. The CDR3 has 14 amino acids. The trim removed 0 bases at V and 5 bases at J, leaving 3 bases unmatched.

The table lists this clone with a count of one. The chain links TRBV29-1 to TRBJ1-2; D is possibly TRBD1 (6 bases). Trimming took off 2 bases at V and 5 bases at J, with 12 bases between the two ends. The CDR3 runs 13 residues. Germline CDR1 is SQVTM and CDR2 is ANQGSEA. Written as DNA, the CDR3 is TGCAGCGTTGAACCGGGGGCAGGATATGGCTACACCTTC. As protein: CSVEPGAGYGYTF.

The chain recombines TRBV11-2 with TRBJ2-5; D is ambiguous. The CDR3 has 14 residues. Germline-derived CDR1 and CDR2 are SGHAT and FQNNGV. Deletions cut 1 base from V and 1 base from J, with 7 bases between. CDR3 amino acids: CASSLGWTQETQYF. In nucleotides, the CDR3 is TGTGCCAGCAGCTTAGGGTGGACCCAAGAGACCCAGTACTTC. The whole variable domain, remainder taken from reference TRBV11-2 and TRBJ2-5, is EAGVAQSPRYKIIEKRQSVAFWCNPISGHATLYWYQQILGQGPKLLIQFQNNGVVDDSQLPKDRFSAERLKGVDSTLKIQPAKLEDSAVYLCASSLGWTQETQYFGPGTRLLVL.

The rearrangement links TRBV23-1 to TRBJ1-1; D is uncertain. TRBV23-1 is noted as an ORF with a role that remains uncertain. CDR3 length: 14 amino acids. V gave up 4 bases and J gave up 0 bases, with 9 bases separating them. CDR3 residues: CASSRQELNTEAFF. CDR3 bases: TGCGCCAGCAGTCGGCAGGAGCTGAACACTGAAGCTTTCTTT.

This clone was observed a handful of times. The chain is built from TRBV11-3 and TRBJ1-5; D is ambiguous. There are 14 residues in the CDR3. In germline, CDR1 is SGHNT, CDR2 YENEEA. V lost 4 bases and J 2 bases, leaving 9 bases between the germline ends. The CDR3 DNA sequence: TGTGCCAGCAGCTCGGGGATGGGCAATCAGCCCCAGCATTTT. Its protein product is CASSSGMGNQPQHF.

The chain recombines TRBV29-1 with TRBJ2-6; the D gene is possibly TRBD1 (6 bases). This CDR3 contains 14 residues. Germline CDR1 reads SQVTM; CDR2 reads ANQGSEA. Trimming took 3 bases from V and 4 from J, leaving 10 bases between them. This CDR3 reads CSVDQGPGANVLTF. In DNA form, the CDR3 reads TGCAGCGTTGACCAGGGGCCAGGGGCCAACGTCCTGACTTTC.

This sequence joins TRBV29-1 and TRBJ2-5; 10 bases match TRBD1. There are 13 residues in the CDR3. Germline V gene lookup returns CDR1 SQVTM and CDR2 ANQGSEA. J gave up 7 bases and V 5 bases, and 7 bases lay outside the gene matches. CDR3 nucleotides: TGCAGCGTTCGTGGGACAGGGGAAGGGACCCAGTACTTC. This translates into CSVRGTGEGTQYF.

This clone has more than one count but fewer than ten. The chain couples TRBV5-6 to TRBJ1-1; D gene unclear. The CDR3 sequence is 13 residues long. Germline loops: CDR1 SGHDT, CDR2 YYEEEE. The V end lost 3 bases, the J end lost 4 bases, and 10 bases lay between the germline ends. The CDR3 DNA is TGTGCCAGCAGCTCCGGACGTACCACTGAAGCTTTCTTT. Protein sequence: CASSSGRTTEAFF. Full variable domain (rest looked up from reference TRBV5-6 and TRBJ1-1): DAGVTQSPTHLIKTRGQQVTLRCSPKSGHDTVSWYQQALGQGPQFIFQYYEEEERQRGNFPDRFSGHQFPNYSSELNVNALLLGDSALYLCASSSGRTTEAFFGQGTRLTVV.

The V and J genes are TRBV7-2 and TRBJ1-5; a possible D gene is TRBD1 (5 bases). V dropped 1 base and J dropped 5 bases, with 6 bases sitting between them. Germline V gives CDR1 SGHTA, CDR2 FQGNSA. CDR3 length: 13 amino acids. The CDR3 is CASSLVRDQPQHF. The CDR3 nucleotides are TGTGCCAGCAGCTTAGTCAGGGATCAGCCCCAGCATTTT.